The clone carrying this T cell receptor beta chain was detected ten times or more. This record belongs to a study of naive and memory T cell subsets. CDR3 length equals 16 residues. After removal of 6 bases from V and 8 bases from J, the junction contained 15 bases not matched to a gene. The beta constant-region primer was an equimolar mix of two oligonucleotides covering TRBC1 and TRBC2. TCRdb recomputed calls from the UMI-ligation and nested PCR reads with MiXCR, one row per CDR3 protein. The data hold some 85,000 distinct CDR3 sequences, with around 12% observed a single time. The sequencing sample was made of central memory CD4+ T cells from blood. The TCR sequence derives from a human donor in good health. The rearrangement joins TRBV12-3 or TRBV12-4 to TRBJ2-1, with 8 bases that match TRBD2. CDR3 loop: CASSRLGAGERDEQFF. The CDR3 nucleotides read TGTGCCAGCAGCCGTTTAGGAGCGGGAGAACGGGATGAGCAGTTCTTC.